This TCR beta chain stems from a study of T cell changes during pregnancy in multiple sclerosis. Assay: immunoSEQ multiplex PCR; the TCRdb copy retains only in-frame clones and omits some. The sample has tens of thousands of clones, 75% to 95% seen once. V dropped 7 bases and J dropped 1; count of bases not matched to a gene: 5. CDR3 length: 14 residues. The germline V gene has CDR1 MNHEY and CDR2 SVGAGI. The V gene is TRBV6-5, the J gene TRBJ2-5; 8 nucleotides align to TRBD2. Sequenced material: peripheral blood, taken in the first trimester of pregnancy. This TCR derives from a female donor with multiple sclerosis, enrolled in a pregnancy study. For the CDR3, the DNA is TGTGCCAGCACCGGGAGGGAGGGCCAAGAGACCCAGTACTTC. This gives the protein CASTGREGQETQYF.